Presented here are 15 T cell receptor beta chains from one specimen sequenced in a study of blood T cell repertoires in COVID-19. Using immunoSEQ multiplex PCR, the repertoire was profiled, and TCRdb retains in-frame clones only, with some absent. The top ten clones hold around 2.9% of a sample with 200,000 to 250,000 clones, roughly 90% of them seen once. The sample taken for sequencing was peripheral blood. The source of these receptors is an older woman with acute or convalescent COVID-19.

As concerns this clone: This sample also contains other DNA sequences that code for the same CDR3. This rearrangement joins TRBV18 to TRBJ1-2; TRBD1 is a possible D gene (5 bases). Germline V lookup: CDR1 KGHSH, CDR2 LQKENI. This CDR3 region has 13 residues. V lost 3 bases and J 1 base, leaving 6 bases between the germline ends. The CDR3: CASSPGGNYGYTF. The CDR3 DNA follows: TGTGCCAGCTCACCCGGGGGTAACTATGGCTACACCTTC.

The rearrangement links TRBV5-1 to TRBJ2-4; 10 bases agree with TRBD2. Germline CDR1 reads SGHRS; CDR2 reads YFSETQ. This CDR3 contains 16 residues. V lost 7 bases to trimming and J lost 2 bases; unmatched junction nucleotides: 9. CDR3 residues: CASCAGTSASKNIQYF. The CDR3 nucleotides are TGCGCCAGCTGTGCCGGGACTAGCGCTTCCAAAAACATTCAGTACTTC.

The CDR3 nucleotides are TGTGCCAGCAGGGGACAGGCACAAGAGACCCAGTACTTC. Residues: CASRGQAQETQYF. The rearrangement links TRBV12-3 or TRBV12-4 to TRBJ2-5; 8 bases agree with TRBD1. The CDR3 spans 13 residues. The ends lost 6 bases at V and 2 bases at J; junction bases unmatched: 2.

The J gene is TRBJ1-4, the V gene TRBV7-9, with 7 nucleotides matching TRBD1. Trimming removed 10 bases from V and 7 bases from J; junction bases left unmatched: 9. This CDR3 has 13 residues. The germline gives CDR1 SEHNR, CDR2 FQNEAQ (reference sequence). CDR3 in DNA: TGTGCCACCAGGGGGGCAGTAGGTGAAAAACTGTTTTTT. Its protein is CATRGAVGEKLFF.

The chain joins TRBV2 to TRBJ2-1; 12 nucleotides match TRBD1. V gave up 9 bases and J gave up 7 bases; unmatched junction bases: 7. Germline V gene sequence: CDR1 SNHLY, CDR2 FYNNEI. The CDR3 extends over 14 amino acids. The CDR3 DNA reads as TGTGCCAGACGAAGGGGACAGGGGGCAAATGAGCAGTTCTTC. This codes for CARRRGQGANEQFF.

The chain employs TRBV24-1 and TRBJ2-1; D is perhaps TRBD1 (6 bases). Looked up from germline, CDR1 is KGHDR and CDR2 is SFDVKD. This CDR3 has 14 amino acids. The V and J ends lost 5 bases and 6 bases respectively, with 13 bases between them. For the CDR3, the DNA is TGTGCCACCAGTGCCCACAGGGTAGTCAATGAGCAGTTCTTC. Protein sequence: CATSAHRVVNEQFF.

Concerning this clone: This specimen includes other DNA sequences encoding the same CDR3. The rearrangement links TRBV19 to TRBJ2-5, with 7 bases matching TRBD1. The CDR3 loop spans 13 amino acids. Germline-derived CDR1 and CDR2 are LNHDA and SQIVND (reference sequence). The V gene end was trimmed by 5 bases and the J gene end by 5 bases; junction bases not matched to a gene: 5. CDR3 amino acids: CASSRDRGETQYF. DNA for the CDR3: TGTGCCAGTAGTCGGGACAGAGGGGAGACCCAGTACTTC.

The genes are TRBV18 and TRBJ2-1, with TRBD2 matching over 15 bases. Germline V CDR1 and CDR2: KGHSH, LQKENI. J gave up 2 bases and V 1 base, and 12 bases lay outside the gene matches. The CDR3 sequence is 21 residues long. DNA for the CDR3: TGTGCCAGCTCACCACGGGCACCCGGGACTAGCGGGGGGAGCCCCTACAATGAGCAGTTCTTC. This translates into CASSPRAPGTSGGSPYNEQFF.

This chain uses TRBV19 with TRBJ1-1; D uncertain. Between the trimmed V and J ends, which lost 0 bases and 5 bases, there was a span of 7 bases. The germline V gene encodes CDR1 LNHDA and CDR2 SQIVND (reference sequence). CDR3 length equals 13 residues. CDR3 amino acids: CASSIDITTEAFF. The CDR3 DNA follows: TGTGCCAGTAGTATAGATATAACTACTGAAGCTTTCTTT.

V gene TRBV29-1 combines with J gene TRBJ2-2; maybe TRBD1 (6 bases). The CDR3 is 14 amino acids. V was cut by 1 base and J by 6 bases, with 12 bases left in between. Germline V gene sequence: CDR1 SQVTM, CDR2 ANQGSEA. The CDR3 DNA is TGCAGCGTTGAAGGTCAGGGGAGAGCCGGGGAGCTGTTTTTT. This translates into CSVEGQGRAGELFF.

In its sample, this clone was seen once. CDR3 residues: CASSQLGQGRDYGYTF. The DNA for the CDR3 is TGCGCCAGCAGCCAGTTGGGACAGGGCAGGGACTATGGCTACACCTTC. The rearrangement uses TRBV4-3 and TRBJ1-2, with 9 bases aligning to TRBD1. The CDR3 sequence is 16 residues long. The V gene end was trimmed by 3 bases and the J gene end by 3 bases; junction bases not matched to a gene: 8. The germline CDR1 and CDR2 sequences are LGHNA and YSLEER.

V gene TRBV3-1 (or the pseudogene TRBV3-2) combines with J gene TRBJ1-2, with D maybe TRBD1 (5 bases). Germline V lookup: CDR1 LGHDT, CDR2 YNNKEL (reference sequence). The CDR3 loop spans 17 amino acids. Trimming took 0 bases from V and 8 from J, leaving 22 bases between them. The CDR3 is CASSQDRVIKGSGGYTF. CDR3 DNA sequence: TGTGCCAGCAGCCAAGATCGGGTCATAAAGGGGTCGGGCGGCTACACCTTC.

The CDR3: CASSLAGRAGANVLTF. The CDR3 bases are TGTGCCAGCAGCTTAGCCGGCAGGGCTGGGGCCAACGTCCTGACTTTC. V is TRBV7-8 and J is TRBJ2-6, with a possible D match to TRBD1 (5 bases). Between the trimmed V and J ends, which lost 0 bases and 2 bases, there was a span of 8 bases. The CDR3 has 16 residues. In germline, CDR1 is SGHVS, CDR2 FQNEAQ.

This chain joins TRBV5-6 and TRBJ1-1; 7 nucleotides match TRBD1. Trimming at V came to 4 bases and at J to 3 bases, leaving 12 bases not matched to a gene. This CDR3 region has 16 residues. CDR1 and CDR2 from the germline V gene are SGHDT and YYEEEE. The CDR3 here is CASSPLTGNKDTEAFF. The CDR3 DNA sequence: TGTGCCAGCAGCCCGCTGACAGGGAATAAGGACACTGAAGCTTTCTTT.

The chain links TRBV5-1 to TRBJ2-7; 7 nucleotides agree with TRBD1. V shed 4 bases and J 4 bases; nucleotides not matched to a gene: 5. The CDR3 contains 13 residues. Germline V gene sequence: CDR1 SGHRS, CDR2 YFSETQ. The chain's CDR3 is CASSHRGGYEQYF. CDR3 DNA sequence: TGCGCCAGCAGCCACAGGGGTGGGTACGAGCAGTACTTC.